Following are 30 T cell receptor beta chains from one sample sequenced in a study of CXCR3-negative and CXCR3-positive naive CD8 T cells. No antigen has been assigned to these receptors. Study findings and constraints: When CXCR3-positive naive cells were set against CXCR3-negative naive cells, the former had more hydrophobic TRB CDR3s.

TRB cDNA libraries were made by UMI-labeled 5' RACE. From its re-call of the 5' RACE reads, TCRdb lists each CDR3 protein once, without DNA. Recorded for this sample: approximately 100,000 distinct CDR3 sequences. The specimen sequenced was naive CXCR3+ CD8+ T cells from blood. Noted subset: CD45RO-CCR7+CD27+CD95- naive CD8+ T cells expressing CXCR3 (TNR3+). The receptors originated from a human donor in good health. Some clones in this sample may be carry-over from other donors' samples.

The genes are TRBV5-4 and TRBJ2-7; TCRdb's assignment of TRBD1 cannot be checked, as there is no DNA. Germline V gene data show CDR1 as SGHNT and CDR2 as YYREEE (reference sequence). The CDR3 consists of 13 residues. This CDR3 reads CASSLGDGYEQYF.

V gene TRBV27 combines with J gene TRBJ2-7; TCRdb picks TRBD2, but there is no DNA to check that call. Germline V gives CDR1 MNHEY, CDR2 SMNVEV (reference sequence). The CDR3 has 12 residues. The CDR3 region is CASMRGSYEQYF.

The chain has TRBV20-1 and TRBJ1-1; no DNA is available, so the TRBD1 call from TCRdb remains unchecked. Per germline, CDR1 DFQATT and CDR2 SNEGSKA (reference sequence). The length of the CDR3 is 13 residues. CDR3 loop: CSARDREHTEAFF.

This sequence joins TRBV7-9 and TRBJ2-2; TCRdb indicates TRBD2, and absent DNA this call remains unverified. Germline assignment: CDR1 SEHNR and CDR2 FQNEAQ (reference sequence). The CDR3 is 17 amino acids. This CDR3 is CATGALRAKTNTGELFF.

The chain links TRBV28 to TRBJ2-1; lacking DNA, the TRBD2 call made by TCRdb goes unchecked. CDR1 MDHEN and CDR2 SYDVKM come from the germline V gene. This CDR3 spans 18 amino acids. CDR3 amino acids: CASSPPGSGGYSYNEQFF. Full variable domain (outside the CDR3, taken from reference TRBV28 and TRBJ2-1): DVKVTQSSRYLVKRTGEKVFLECVQDMDHENMFWYRQDPGLGLRLIYFSYDVKMKEKGDIPEGYSVSREKKERFSLILESASTNQTSMYLCASSPPGSGGYSYNEQFFGPGTRLTVL.

This chain links TRBV19 with TRBJ2-7; TCRdb gives TRBD1 as the D gene, but with no DNA this cannot be confirmed. CDR1 is LNHDA and CDR2 is SQIVND in the germline V gene (reference sequence). The CDR3 contains 14 residues. This CDR3 is CASSIDTGSYEQYF.

This chain joins TRBV16 and TRBJ2-7. This CDR3 has 11 residues. Germline-derived CDR1 and CDR2 are KGHSY and FQNENV. CDR3 amino acids: CASSQSDEQYF.

The chain is built from TRBV28 and TRBJ2-1; checking the TCRdb D call of TRBD2 is not possible without DNA. Per the germline V gene, CDR1 is MDHEN and CDR2 is SYDVKM. The CDR3 is made up of 15 amino acids. This CDR3 reads CASSQRGDSYNEQFF.

V usage is TRBV7-3 and J usage is TRBJ2-2; TCRdb names TRBD1, which stays unverified in the absence of DNA. This CDR3 has 14 residues. Germline V CDR1 and CDR2: SGHTA, FQGTGA. CDR3 loop: CASSLTTGSGELFF.

This rearrangement joins TRBV7-6 to TRBJ2-7; TCRdb gives TRBD1 as the D gene, but with no DNA this cannot be confirmed. Germline lookup yields CDR1 SGHVS and CDR2 FNYEAQ. This CDR3 spans 16 amino acids. The CDR3: CASSTEPGQPSYEQYF.

J is TRBJ2-1 and V is TRBV29-1; the D call from TCRdb, TRBD1, cannot be confirmed without DNA. Germline CDR1 SQVTM, CDR2 ANQGSEA. The CDR3 loop spans 15 amino acids. This CDR3 reads CSGTGGAGSYNEQFF.

The chain carries TRBV7-9 and TRBJ2-7; no DNA is available, so the TRBD1 call from TCRdb remains unchecked. Looked up from germline, CDR1 is SEHNR and CDR2 is FQNEAQ (reference sequence). There are 14 residues in the CDR3. CDR3: CASSGQGVIYEQYF.

J is TRBJ2-1 and V is TRBV27; the D call from TCRdb, TRBD1, cannot be confirmed without DNA. CDR1 MNHEY and CDR2 SMNVEV come from the germline V gene (reference sequence). The CDR3 covers 16 residues. CDR3 residues: CASSPSPGARPNEQFF.

This chain uses TRBV21-1 with TRBJ1-1. TRBV21-1 is a recognized pseudogene. The CDR3 extends over 15 amino acids. CDR3 in amino acids: CASSKVSAENTEAFF.

The rearrangement links TRBV6-6 to TRBJ2-3; TCRdb reports TRBD2, a call that lacks DNA to check it against. From germline, CDR1 is MNHNY and CDR2 SVGAGI (reference sequence). This CDR3 is 14 amino acids long. The chain's CDR3 is CACLAGAAADTQYF.

The chain joins TRBV13 to TRBJ2-7; TCRdb indicates TRBD1, and absent DNA this call remains unverified. The germline CDR1 and CDR2 sequences are PRHDT and FYEKMQ (reference sequence). The CDR3 extends over 15 amino acids. The chain's CDR3 is CASRHRTLSPYEQYF.

The V and J genes are TRBV30 and TRBJ1-2; without DNA, the TCRdb call of TRBD1 cannot be checked. Germline V gene data show CDR1 as GTSNPN and CDR2 as SVGIG (reference sequence). The CDR3 runs to 13 residues. The CDR3 loop reads CAWRFTGGNGYTF.

The chain combines TRBV20-1 with TRBJ2-7. The CDR3 totals 14 residues. Germline assignment: CDR1 DFQATT and CDR2 SNEGSKA (reference sequence). CDR3 region: CSAETQLPSYEQYF.

The V gene is TRBV7-6, the J gene TRBJ2-3; the D call from TCRdb, TRBD2, cannot be confirmed without DNA. CDR3 length equals 18 residues. The germline gives CDR1 SGHVS, CDR2 FNYEAQ. The CDR3 reads CASSYTQTSGLSTDTQYF. Together with reference TRBV7-6 and TRBJ2-3, the CDR3 gives the full variable domain: GAGVSQSPRYKVTKRGQDVALRCDPISGHVSLYWYRQALGQGPEFLTYFNYEAQQDKSGLPNDRFSAERPEGSISTLTIQRTEQRDSAMYRCASSYTQTSGLSTDTQYFGPGTRLTVL.

V is TRBV6-5 and J is TRBJ2-1; TCRdb's D gene call, TRBD1, goes unchecked for lack of DNA. This CDR3 comprises 15 residues. Germline-derived CDR1 and CDR2 are MNHEY and SVGAGI. CDR3 in amino acids: CASSKPGQGINEQFF.

The chain recombines TRBV7-2 with TRBJ2-1; TCRdb gives TRBD1 as the D gene, but with no DNA this cannot be confirmed. The CDR3 has 12 amino acids. CDR1 is SGHTA and CDR2 is FQGNSA in the germline V gene. CDR3 region: CASSLVVVGAAF.

The V call is TRBV29-1, the J call TRBJ1-2; TCRdb's D gene call, TRBD1, goes unchecked for lack of DNA. Germline-derived CDR1 and CDR2 are SQVTM and ANQGSEA. The CDR3 contains 12 residues. The CDR3 region is CSGRGANYGYTF.

The V and J genes are TRBV19 and TRBJ2-1; TCRdb's D call, TRBD2, is unchecked because there is no DNA. CDR1 and CDR2 (germline): LNHDA, SQIVND (reference sequence). The length of the CDR3 is 15 residues. The CDR3 is CASSASGGPYNEHFF.

This sequence joins TRBV5-1 and TRBJ1-1. CDR1 SGHRS and CDR2 YFSETQ come from the germline V gene. The CDR3 runs to 14 residues. CDR3 sequence: CASSFRVMNTEAFF.

This chain uses TRBV6-2 or TRBV6-3 with TRBJ2-2; TCRdb's D call, TRBD1, is unchecked because there is no DNA. This CDR3 spans 15 amino acids. Germline lookup yields CDR1 MNHEY and CDR2 SVGEGT. The chain's CDR3 is CASRTVQESTGELFF.

J is TRBJ2-1 and V is TRBV19; TCRdb proposes TRBD1, but this gene call is untestable without DNA. The V gene's germline CDR1 is LNHDA and CDR2 SQIVND (reference sequence). CDR3 length: 13 amino acids. CDR3 region: CASGQGRINEQFF.

This chain links TRBV30 with TRBJ2-5; TCRdb names TRBD2, which stays unverified in the absence of DNA. This CDR3 has 14 amino acids. Germline loops: CDR1 GTSNPN, CDR2 SVGIG (reference sequence). CDR3 sequence reads: CAWNRAGGRETQYF.

This chain links TRBV20-1 with TRBJ2-7; no DNA is available, so the TRBD1 call from TCRdb remains unchecked. CDR3 length equals 16 residues. The germline gives CDR1 DFQATT, CDR2 SNEGSKA (reference sequence). The CDR3 protein is CSARDFPGGDYYEQYF.

The rearrangement links TRBV7-6 to TRBJ2-7; without DNA, the TCRdb call of TRBD2 cannot be checked. Germline V gives CDR1 SGHVS, CDR2 FNYEAQ. The CDR3 covers 14 residues. CDR3 region: CASSFGHPPYEQYF.

The chain carries TRBV6-5 and TRBJ2-7; TCRdb returns TRBD2, unconfirmable since there is no DNA. This CDR3 comprises 14 residues. In germline, CDR1 is MNHEY, CDR2 SVGAGI. CDR3 sequence reads: CASSWTLPAYEKYF.